This T cell receptor (beta chain) originates from a study of cytomegalovirus exposure and HLA in healthy donors. The repertoire was sequenced with immunoSEQ multiplex PCR; TCRdb's copy has only in-frame clones and lacks some. The table lists about 68,000 clones, roughly 96% of them singletons. The sequenced sample was PBMCs. The TCR sequence derives from a man between 18 and 35 years old in good health and CMV-seronegative.

The CDR3 nucleotides read TGTGCCAGCTGTTCGCCCGGTAGCACCGGGGAGCTGTTTTTT. This encodes CASCSPGSTGELFF. The chain couples TRBV6-5 to TRBJ2-2; no clear D. This CDR3 has 14 amino acids. Germline V CDR1 and CDR2: MNHEY, SVGAGI. V was trimmed by 8 bases and J by 4 bases, leaving 14 bases between them.